Detailed here is one TCR beta chain. A read error may produce the germline difference seen at one junction end. The data are from a study of technical replicates of blood from several donors. The data were produced by immunoSEQ multiplex PCR, yet TCRdb's version contains in-frame clones alone and is incomplete. The sample carries about 80,000 clones, 85% to 95% recorded once. The CDR3 contains 14 residues. Germline V gene data show CDR1 as MDHEN and CDR2 as SYDVKM. The chain links TRBV28 to TRBJ1-2; tentatively, D is TRBD1 (6 bases). Material for sequencing was T cells isolated from PBMCs. This TCR came from a human donor in good health. The CDR3 DNA is TGTGCCAGCAGTTTATCTGGACAGAACTACGGCTACACCTTC. Its protein is CASSLSGQNYGYTF.